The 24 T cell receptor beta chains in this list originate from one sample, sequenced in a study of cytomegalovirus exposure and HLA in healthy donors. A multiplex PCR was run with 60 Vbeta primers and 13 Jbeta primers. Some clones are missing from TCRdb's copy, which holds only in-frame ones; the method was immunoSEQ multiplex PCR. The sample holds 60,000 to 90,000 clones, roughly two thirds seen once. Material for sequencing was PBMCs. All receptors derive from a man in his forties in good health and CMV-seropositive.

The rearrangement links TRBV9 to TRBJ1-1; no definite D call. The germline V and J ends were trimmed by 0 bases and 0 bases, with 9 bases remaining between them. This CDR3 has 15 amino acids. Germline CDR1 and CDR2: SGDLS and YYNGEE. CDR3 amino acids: CASSVGGQMNTEAFF. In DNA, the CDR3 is TGTGCCAGCAGCGTAGGAGGTCAGATGAACACTGAAGCTTTCTTT. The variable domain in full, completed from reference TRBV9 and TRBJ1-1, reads DSGVTQTPKHLITATGQRVTLRCSPRSGDLSVYWYQQSLDQGLQFLIQYYNGEERAKGNILERFSAQQFPDLHSELNLSSLELGDSALYFCASSVGGQMNTEAFFGQGTRLTVV.

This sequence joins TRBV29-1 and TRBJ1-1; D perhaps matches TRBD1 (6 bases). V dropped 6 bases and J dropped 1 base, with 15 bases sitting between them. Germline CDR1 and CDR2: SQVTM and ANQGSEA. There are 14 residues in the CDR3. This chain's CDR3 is CSVTQGTQNTEAFF. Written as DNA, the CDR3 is TGCAGCGTAACGCAGGGGACCCAGAACACTGAAGCTTTCTTT.

CDR3 residues: CASSSTSQLRSSYNEQFF. Here the CDR3 DNA reads TGTGCCAGCAGCTCAACCTCCCAACTACGGAGCTCCTACAATGAGCAGTTCTTC. The V and J genes are TRBV11-2 and TRBJ2-1; D remains unclear. The germline V gene encodes CDR1 SGHAT and CDR2 FQNNGV. The CDR3 extends over 18 amino acids. Trimming stripped 4 bases from V and 0 bases from J, with 19 bases between.

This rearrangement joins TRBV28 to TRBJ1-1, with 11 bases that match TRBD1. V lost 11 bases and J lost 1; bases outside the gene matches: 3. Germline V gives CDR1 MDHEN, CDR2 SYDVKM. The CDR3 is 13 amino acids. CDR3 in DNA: TGTGCCGGGACAGGGGGACCGAACACTGAAGCTTTCTTT. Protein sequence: CAGTGGPNTEAFF. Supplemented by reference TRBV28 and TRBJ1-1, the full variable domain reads DVKVTQSSRYLVKRTGEKVFLECVQDMDHENMFWYRQDPGLGLRLIYFSYDVKMKEKGDIPEGYSVSREKKERFSLILESASTNQTSMYLCAGTGGPNTEAFFGQGTRLTVV.

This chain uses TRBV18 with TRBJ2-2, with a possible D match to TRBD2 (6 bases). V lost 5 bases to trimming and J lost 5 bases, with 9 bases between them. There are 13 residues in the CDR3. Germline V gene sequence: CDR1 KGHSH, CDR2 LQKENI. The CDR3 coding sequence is TGTGCCAGCTCATCACGGGAGACCGGGGAGCTGTTTTTT. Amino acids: CASSSRETGELFF.

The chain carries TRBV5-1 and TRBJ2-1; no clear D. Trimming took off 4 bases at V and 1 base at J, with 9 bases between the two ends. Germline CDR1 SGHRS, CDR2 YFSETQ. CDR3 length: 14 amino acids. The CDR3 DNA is TGCGCCAGCAGCGAGCAGACATCCTACAATGAGCAGTTCTTC. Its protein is CASSEQTSYNEQFF.

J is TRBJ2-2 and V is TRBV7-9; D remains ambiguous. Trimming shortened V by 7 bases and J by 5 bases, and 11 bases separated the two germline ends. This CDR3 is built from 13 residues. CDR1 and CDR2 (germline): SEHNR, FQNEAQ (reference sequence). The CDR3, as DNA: TGTGCCAGCACCCCGGCGGTAACCGGGGAGCTGTTTTTT. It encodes CASTPAVTGELFF.

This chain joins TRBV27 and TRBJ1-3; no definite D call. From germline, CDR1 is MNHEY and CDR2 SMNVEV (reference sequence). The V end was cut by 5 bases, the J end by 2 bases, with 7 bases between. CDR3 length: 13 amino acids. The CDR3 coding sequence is TGTGCCAGCAGTCCGGAGACTGGAAACACCATATATTTT. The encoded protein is CASSPETGNTIYF.

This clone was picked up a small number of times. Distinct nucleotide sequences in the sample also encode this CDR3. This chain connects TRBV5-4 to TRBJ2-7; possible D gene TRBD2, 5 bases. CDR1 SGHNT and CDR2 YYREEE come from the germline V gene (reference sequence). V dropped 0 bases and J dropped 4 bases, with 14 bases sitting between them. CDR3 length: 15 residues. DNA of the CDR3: TGTGCCAGCAGCTTGGATAATTTCGGGGAGTACGAGCAGTACTTC. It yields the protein CASSLDNFGEYEQYF.

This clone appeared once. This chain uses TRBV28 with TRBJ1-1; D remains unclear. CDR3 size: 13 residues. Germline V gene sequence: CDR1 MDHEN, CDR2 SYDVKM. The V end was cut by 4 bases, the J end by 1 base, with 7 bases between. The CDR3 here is CASSYPGNTEAFF. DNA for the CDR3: TGTGCCAGCAGTTACCCAGGGAACACTGAAGCTTTCTTT.

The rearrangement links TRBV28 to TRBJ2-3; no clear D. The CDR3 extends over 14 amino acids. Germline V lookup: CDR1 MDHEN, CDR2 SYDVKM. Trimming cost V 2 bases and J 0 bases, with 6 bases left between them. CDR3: CASSLMGSTDTQYF. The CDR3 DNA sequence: TGTGCCAGCAGTTTAATGGGCAGCACAGATACGCAGTATTTT. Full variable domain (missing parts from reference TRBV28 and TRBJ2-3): DVKVTQSSRYLVKRTGEKVFLECVQDMDHENMFWYRQDPGLGLRLIYFSYDVKMKEKGDIPEGYSVSREKKERFSLILESASTNQTSMYLCASSLMGSTDTQYFGPGTRLTVL.

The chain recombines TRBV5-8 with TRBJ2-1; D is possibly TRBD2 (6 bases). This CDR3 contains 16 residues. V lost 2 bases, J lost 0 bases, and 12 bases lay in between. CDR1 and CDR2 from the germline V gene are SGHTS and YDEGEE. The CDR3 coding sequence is TGTGCCAGCAGCTTCATAGCGGTTAGCTCCTACAATGAGCAGTTCTTC. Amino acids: CASSFIAVSSYNEQFF. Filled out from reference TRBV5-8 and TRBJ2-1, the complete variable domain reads EAGVTQSPTHLIKTRGQQATLRCSPISGHTSVYWYQQALGLGLQFLLWYDEGEERNRGNFPPRFSGRQFPNYSSELNVNALELEDSALYLCASSFIAVSSYNEQFFGPGTRLTVL.

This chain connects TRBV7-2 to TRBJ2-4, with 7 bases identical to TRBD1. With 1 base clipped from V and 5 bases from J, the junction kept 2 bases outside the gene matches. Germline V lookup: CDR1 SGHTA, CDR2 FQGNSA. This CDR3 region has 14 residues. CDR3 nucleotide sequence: TGTGCCAGCAGCTTAGACAGGGGACAAAACATTCAGTACTTC. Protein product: CASSLDRGQNIQYF.

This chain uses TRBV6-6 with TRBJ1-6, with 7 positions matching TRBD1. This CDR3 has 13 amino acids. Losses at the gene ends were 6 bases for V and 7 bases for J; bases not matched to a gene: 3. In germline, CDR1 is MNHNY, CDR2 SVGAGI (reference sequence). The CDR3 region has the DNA TGTGCCAGCAGGCCGGGACAGAATTCACCCCTCCACTTT. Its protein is CASRPGQNSPLHF.

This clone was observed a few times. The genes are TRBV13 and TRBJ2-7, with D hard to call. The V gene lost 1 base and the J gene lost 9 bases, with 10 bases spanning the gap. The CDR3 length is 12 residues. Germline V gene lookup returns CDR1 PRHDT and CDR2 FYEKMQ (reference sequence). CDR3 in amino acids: CASSLASTGQYF. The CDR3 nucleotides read TGTGCCAGCAGCTTAGCGTCTACCGGGCAGTACTTC.

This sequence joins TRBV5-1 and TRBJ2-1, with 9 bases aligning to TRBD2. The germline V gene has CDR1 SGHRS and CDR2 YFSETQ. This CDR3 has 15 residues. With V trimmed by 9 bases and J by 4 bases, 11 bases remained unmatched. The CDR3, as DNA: TGCGCCACCCGTATTAGCGGGGGCGTTTACAATGAGCAGTTCTTC. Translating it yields CATRISGGVYNEQFF.

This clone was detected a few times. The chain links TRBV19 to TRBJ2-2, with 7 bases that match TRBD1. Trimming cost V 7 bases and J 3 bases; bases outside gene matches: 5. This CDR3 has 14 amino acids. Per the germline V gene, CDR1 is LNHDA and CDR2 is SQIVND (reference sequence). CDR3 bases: TGTGCCAGTACCCGTGGGACAGACACCGGGGAGCTGTTTTTT. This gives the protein CASTRGTDTGELFF.

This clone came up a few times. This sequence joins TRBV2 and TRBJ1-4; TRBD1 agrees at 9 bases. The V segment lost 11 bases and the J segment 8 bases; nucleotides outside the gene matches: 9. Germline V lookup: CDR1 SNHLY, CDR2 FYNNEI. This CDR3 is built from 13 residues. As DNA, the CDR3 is TGTGCCGGAAGGACAACAGGGGGCGAAAAACTGTTTTTT. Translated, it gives CAGRTTGGEKLFF.

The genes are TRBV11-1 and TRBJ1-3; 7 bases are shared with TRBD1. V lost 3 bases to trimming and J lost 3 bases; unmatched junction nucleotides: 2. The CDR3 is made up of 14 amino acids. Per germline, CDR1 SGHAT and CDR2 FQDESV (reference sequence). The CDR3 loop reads CASSFGDSGNTIYF. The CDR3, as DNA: TGTGCCAGCAGCTTCGGGGACAGTGGAAACACCATATATTTT. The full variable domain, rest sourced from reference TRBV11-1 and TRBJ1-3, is EAEVAQSPRYKITEKSQAVAFWCDPISGHATLYWYRQILGQGPELLVQFQDESVVDDSQLPKDRFSAERLKGVDSTLKIQPAELGDSAMYLCASSFGDSGNTIYFGEGSWLTVV.

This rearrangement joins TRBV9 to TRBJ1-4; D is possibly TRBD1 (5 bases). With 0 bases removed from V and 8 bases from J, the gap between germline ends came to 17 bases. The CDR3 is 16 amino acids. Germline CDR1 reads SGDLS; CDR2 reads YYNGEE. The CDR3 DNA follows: TGTGCCAGCAGCGTAGGGGCGTCAGACTCAGGGGAAAAACTGTTTTTT. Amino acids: CASSVGASDSGEKLFF.

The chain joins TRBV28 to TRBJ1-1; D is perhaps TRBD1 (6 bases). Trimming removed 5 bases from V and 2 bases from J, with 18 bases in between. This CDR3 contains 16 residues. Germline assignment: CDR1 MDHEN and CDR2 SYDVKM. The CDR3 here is CASSPPLEGGNTEAFF. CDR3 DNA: TGTGCCAGCAGTCCCCCCCTTGAAGGGGGTAACACTGAAGCTTTCTTT.

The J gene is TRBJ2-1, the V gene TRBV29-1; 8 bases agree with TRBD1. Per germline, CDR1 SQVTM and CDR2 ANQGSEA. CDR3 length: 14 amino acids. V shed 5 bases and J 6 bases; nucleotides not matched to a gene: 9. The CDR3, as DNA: TGCAGCGTTCCTCTCATGGACAGGGTCAATGAGCAGTTCTTC. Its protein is CSVPLMDRVNEQFF.

CDR3 DNA sequence: TGTGCCATCAGTGAGGGGCCAGGCGAGACTGAAGCTTTCTTT. As protein: CAISEGPGETEAFF. This chain joins TRBV10-3 and TRBJ1-1; no firm D call. The V and J ends lost 2 bases and 5 bases respectively, with 12 bases between them. The CDR3 sequence is 14 residues long. In germline, CDR1 is ENHRY, CDR2 SYGVKD.

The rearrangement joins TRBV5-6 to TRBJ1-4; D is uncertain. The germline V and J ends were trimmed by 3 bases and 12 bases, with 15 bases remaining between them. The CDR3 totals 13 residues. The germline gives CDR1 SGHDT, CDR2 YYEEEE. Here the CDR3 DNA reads TGTGCCAGCAGCTCCGGCCCTGGGCGGGAACTGTTTTTT. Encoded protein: CASSSGPGRELFF. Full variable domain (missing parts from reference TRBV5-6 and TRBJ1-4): DAGVTQSPTHLIKTRGQQVTLRCSPKSGHDTVSWYQQALGQGPQFIFQYYEEEERQRGNFPDRFSGHQFPNYSSELNVNALLLGDSALYLCASSSGPGRELFFGSGTQLSVL.